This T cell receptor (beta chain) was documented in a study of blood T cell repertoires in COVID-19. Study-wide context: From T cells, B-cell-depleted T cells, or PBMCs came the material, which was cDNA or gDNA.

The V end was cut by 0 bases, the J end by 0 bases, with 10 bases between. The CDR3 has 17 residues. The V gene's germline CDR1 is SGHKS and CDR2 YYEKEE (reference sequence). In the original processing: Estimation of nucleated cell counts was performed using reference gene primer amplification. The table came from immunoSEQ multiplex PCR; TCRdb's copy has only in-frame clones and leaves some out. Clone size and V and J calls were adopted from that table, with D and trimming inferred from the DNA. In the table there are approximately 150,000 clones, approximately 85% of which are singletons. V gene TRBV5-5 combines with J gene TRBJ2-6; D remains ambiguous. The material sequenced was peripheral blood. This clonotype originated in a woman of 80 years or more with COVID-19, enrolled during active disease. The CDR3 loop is CASSLVLVSSGANVLTF. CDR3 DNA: TGTGCCAGCAGCTTGGTCCTGGTTAGCTCTGGGGCCAACGTCCTGACTTTC.